This T cell receptor beta chain was identified during a study of blood T cells in healthy people across ages. This clonotype was counted only a few times. CDR3 length: 11 residues. Germline V CDR1 and CDR2: PRHDT, FYEKMQ (reference sequence). V was clipped by 8 bases and J by 6 bases, with 9 bases between them. Together with a sample-barcoded 5' primer, a J-beta primer mix was included in a second PCR lasting about 6 to 11 cycles. Via MiXCR, TCRdb re-called the 5' RACE reads, giving one row per CDR3 protein. The sample contains some 710,000 distinct CDR3 sequences, approximately 21% of which appear only once.

This sequence joins TRBV13 and TRBJ2-3; D tentatively fits TRBD1 or TRBD2 (5 bases each). The sample taken for sequencing was blood. The receptor was derived from a man in his sixties or seventies in good health. The CDR3 sequence: CASVEGDTQYF. The CDR3 coding sequence is TGTGCCAGCGTCGAGGGGGATACGCAGTATTTT.